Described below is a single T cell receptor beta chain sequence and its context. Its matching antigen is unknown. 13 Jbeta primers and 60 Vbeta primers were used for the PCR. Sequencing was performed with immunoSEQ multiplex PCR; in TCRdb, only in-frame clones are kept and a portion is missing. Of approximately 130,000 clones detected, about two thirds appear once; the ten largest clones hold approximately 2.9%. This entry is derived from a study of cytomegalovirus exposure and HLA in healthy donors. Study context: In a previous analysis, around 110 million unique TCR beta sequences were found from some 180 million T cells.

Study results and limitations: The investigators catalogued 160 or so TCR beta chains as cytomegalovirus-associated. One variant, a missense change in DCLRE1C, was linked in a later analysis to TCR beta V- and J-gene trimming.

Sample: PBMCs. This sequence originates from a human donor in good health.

CDR3 nucleotide sequence: TGTGCCAGCGAGAAATCCGGGGGCGGGGAGCTGTTTTTT. This translates into CASEKSGGGELFF. The rearrangement joins TRBV18 to TRBJ2-2, with D tentatively TRBD2 (6 bases). V was pared by 8 bases and J by 7 bases, with 14 bases between. In germline, CDR1 is KGHSH, CDR2 LQKENI. The CDR3 consists of 13 residues.